This T cell receptor (beta chain) comes out of a study of T cell changes during pregnancy in multiple sclerosis. The assay was immunoSEQ multiplex PCR, and TCRdb's table has in-frame clones only and misses some. The sample has 60,000 to 85,000 clones; 80% to 95% are singletons. This clone has a single count. The CDR3 is 14 residues long. Germline CDR1 is MNHEY and CDR2 is SMNVEV (reference sequence). V shed 6 bases, J shed 11 bases, and the junction held 4 bases outside the gene matches. The sequence was obtained from a female donor with multiple sclerosis, enrolled in a pregnancy study. V usage is TRBV27 and J usage is TRBJ2-1, with 16 bases lining up with TRBD2. The sequencing here drew on peripheral blood, taken in the first trimester of pregnancy. The CDR3 DNA reads as TGTGCCAGCAGACCGGGACTAGCGGGAGGGAAGCAGTTCTTC. Translation gives CASRPGLAGGKQFF.